The 30 T cell receptor beta chains in this list originate from one sample, sequenced in a study of T cell responses to AZD1222 COVID-19 vaccine (dated by TCRdb to the early 2020s). The library was prepared using the immunoSEQ multiplex PCR assay. TCRdb took this table from immuneACCESS and kept in-frame rearrangements with V and J called. Such tables lack part of the clones; where checked against another copy, unresolved V genes explain under half of the gap, and the rest is unexplained. For this sample there are 65,000 to 95,000 clones; about 91% appear just once. Roughly 6.4% of the sample comes from the top ten. Read against the paper, the sample's time point label means: baseline before first vaccination. In light of the paper, this sample's treatment or condition label describes: meningococcal conjugate vaccine given as trial control. The material sequenced was peripheral blood, taken on day 0 of MenACWY control vaccination. The receptors were sampled from an adult in good health.

The chain couples TRBV10-3 to TRBJ1-4, with 8 positions matching TRBD1. CDR1 is ENHRY, CDR2 SYGVKD, per germline. Germline trimming cut 4 bases from V and 3 bases from J; bases unmatched to any gene: 4. The CDR3 is 15 residues long. Here the CDR3 reads CAISAQGAANEKLFF. In DNA form, the CDR3 reads TGTGCCATCAGTGCCCAGGGGGCAGCTAATGAAAAACTGTTTTTT.

The rearrangement links TRBV19 to TRBJ2-7; D gene uncertain. In germline, CDR1 is LNHDA, CDR2 SQIVND (reference sequence). V shed 4 bases and J shed 3 bases, with 7 bases lying between them. The CDR3 has 12 residues. The CDR3 protein is CASSSPSYEQYF. The CDR3 DNA is TGTGCCAGTAGTAGCCCGAGCTACGAGCAGTACTTC.

The chain is built from TRBV24-1 and TRBJ1-5; D may be TRBD1 (6 bases). The CDR3 extends over 15 amino acids. The germline CDR1 and CDR2 sequences are KGHDR and SFDVKD. V was pared by 4 bases and J by 5 bases, with 14 bases between. CDR3 bases: TGTGCCACCAGTGACGCCCGGGGGGGCGATCAGCCCCAGCATTTT. It is translated as CATSDARGGDQPQHF.

This sequence joins TRBV2 and TRBJ2-1, with TRBD1 as a possible D gene (5 bases). With 3 bases removed from V and 9 bases from J, the gap between germline ends came to 12 bases. Germline lookup yields CDR1 SNHLY and CDR2 FYNNEI. The CDR3 loop spans 13 amino acids. The CDR3 DNA reads TGTGCCAGCAGTGACAGGGTCTTCGCTGAGCAGTTCTTC. This gives the protein CASSDRVFAEQFF.

V usage is TRBV28 and J usage is TRBJ2-7; D not resolved. Germline V gene sequence: CDR1 MDHEN, CDR2 SYDVKM. V gave up 6 bases and J gave up 0 bases, with 6 bases separating them. The CDR3 loop spans 12 amino acids. In nucleotides, the CDR3 is TGTGCCAGCAGGACCAGCTCCTACGAGCAGTACTTC. Its translation: CASRTSSYEQYF.

This clone was found once. The chain carries TRBV21-1 and TRBJ2-5; the table names TRBD2, a call not compared with the DNA. TRBV21-1 has pseudogene status. This CDR3 is built from 15 residues. The CDR3 bases are TGTGCCAGCAGCAAATGTGGGAGCGGGAAAGAGACCCAGTACTTC. Its translation: CASSKCGSGKETQYF.

The gene calls are TRBV7-9 and TRBJ1-6; no firm D call. The CDR3 has 14 residues. Germline assignment: CDR1 SEHNR and CDR2 FQNEAQ (reference sequence). Trimming took 5 bases from V and 2 from J, leaving 7 bases between them. CDR3 in DNA: TGTGCCAGCAGCCCCCCGGCCTATAATTCACCCCTCCACTTT. This sequence encodes CASSPPAYNSPLHF. Full variable domain (remainder filled in from reference TRBV7-9 and TRBJ1-6): DTGVSQNPRHKITKRGQNVTFRCDPISEHNRLYWYRQTLGQGPEFLTYFQNEAQLEKSRLLSDRFSAERPKGSFSTLEIQRTEQGDSAMYLCASSPPAYNSPLHFGNGTRLTVT.

The chain joins TRBV7-2 to TRBJ2-3, with 8 bases aligning to TRBD1. With V trimmed by 5 bases and J by 6 bases, 19 bases remained unmatched. Germline V lookup: CDR1 SGHTA, CDR2 FQGNSA. The CDR3 covers 18 residues. CDR3 sequence: CASSPDREGVFRGDTQYF. Here the CDR3 DNA reads TGTGCCAGCAGCCCGGACAGGGAAGGGGTATTCCGGGGGGATACGCAGTATTTT.

V and J are TRBV5-6 and TRBJ2-3, with 9 bases matching TRBD2. Germline CDR1 is SGHDT and CDR2 is YYEEEE. CDR3 size: 16 residues. The V and J ends lost 1 base and 3 bases, in that order; junction bases with no gene match: 6. The CDR3 nucleotides are TGTGCCAGCAGCTTGCCGCCAGCGGGAGGAACAGATACGCAGTATTTT. Encoded protein: CASSLPPAGGTDTQYF. Using reference TRBV5-6 and TRBJ2-3 for the parts outside the CDR3, the full variable domain is DAGVTQSPTHLIKTRGQQVTLRCSPKSGHDTVSWYQQALGQGPQFIFQYYEEEERQRGNFPDRFSGHQFPNYSSELNVNALLLGDSALYLCASSLPPAGGTDTQYFGPGTRLTVL.

V gene TRBV9 combines with J gene TRBJ2-3; 9 bases agree with TRBD1. The junction had 5 bases not matched to a gene; V was cut back by 3 bases and J by 3 bases. This CDR3 is built from 15 residues. CDR1 and CDR2 (germline): SGDLS, YYNGEE. DNA for the CDR3: TGTGCCAGCAGCGCCGGGACAGGGTTAACAGATACGCAGTATTTT. The encoded protein is CASSAGTGLTDTQYF.

The rearrangement joins TRBV7-9 to TRBJ2-7, with 10 bases lining up with TRBD2. Germline assignment: CDR1 SEHNR and CDR2 FQNEAQ (reference sequence). This CDR3 is built from 15 residues. Losses at the gene ends were 6 bases for V and 2 bases for J; bases not matched to a gene: 7. The CDR3 sequence: CASSPLSGGPYEQYF. Here the CDR3 DNA reads TGTGCCAGCAGTCCACTTAGCGGGGGGCCCTACGAGCAGTACTTC.

This clone was detected only once. V usage is TRBV6-5 and J usage is TRBJ2-7; D is possibly TRBD2 (5 bases). Between the trimmed V and J ends, which lost 0 bases and 4 bases, there was a span of 7 bases. The CDR3 is 13 residues long. CDR1 and CDR2 (germline): MNHEY, SVGAGI. CDR3 in DNA: TGTGCCAGCAGTTACTCGACGGGATACGAGCAGTACTTC. This encodes CASSYSTGYEQYF.

V and J are TRBV15 and TRBJ1-1; no reliable D call. From germline, CDR1 is LNHNV and CDR2 YYDKDF (reference sequence). The V end lost 0 bases, the J end lost 10 bases, and 12 bases lay between the germline ends. There are 13 residues in the CDR3. CDR3 amino acids: CATSRDMSPSAFF. As DNA, the CDR3 is TGTGCCACCAGCAGAGATATGTCCCCGTCAGCTTTCTTT.

CDR3 loop: CASSQGQGDGYTF. CDR3 sequence (DNA): TGTGCCAGCTCCCAGGGACAGGGGGATGGCTACACCTTC. The chain employs TRBV18 and TRBJ1-2, with 11 bases matching TRBD1. V dropped 6 bases and J dropped 6; count of bases not matched to a gene: 3. Germline CDR1 and CDR2: KGHSH and LQKENI. The CDR3 sequence is 13 residues long.

The gene calls are TRBV18 and TRBJ2-7; D gene ambiguous. Germline V gives CDR1 KGHSH, CDR2 LQKENI. This CDR3 region has 13 residues. V shed 0 bases and J shed 6 bases, with 9 bases lying between them. For the CDR3, the DNA is TGTGCCAGCTCACCACCGGCTACGGGCGAGCAGTACTTC. Its protein is CASSPPATGEQYF.

This chain uses TRBV9 with TRBJ2-3; D gene ambiguous. The CDR3 is made up of 16 amino acids. Trimming took off 3 bases at V and 0 bases at J, with 14 bases between the two ends. Germline V lookup: CDR1 SGDLS, CDR2 YYNGEE. CDR3 in DNA: TGTGCCAGCAGCGGACATTTGGGCACTAGCACAGATACGCAGTATTTT. Translation: CASSGHLGTSTDTQYF. The entire variable domain, with the rest obtained from reference TRBV9 and TRBJ2-3, is as follows: DSGVTQTPKHLITATGQRVTLRCSPRSGDLSVYWYQQSLDQGLQFLIQYYNGEERAKGNILERFSAQQFPDLHSELNLSSLELGDSALYFCASSGHLGTSTDTQYFGPGTRLTVL.

V usage is TRBV10-3 and J usage is TRBJ2-7; D remains unclear. The ends were cut back, 2 bases at V and 3 bases at J, with 5 bases in the middle. The CDR3 has 12 amino acids. Germline CDR1 is ENHRY and CDR2 is SYGVKD. This CDR3 reads CAISEGIYEQYF. The DNA of the CDR3 is TGTGCCATCAGTGAGGGCATCTACGAGCAGTACTTC.

The genes are TRBV5-4 and TRBJ2-3; 7 bases are shared with TRBD2. Germline V gene lookup returns CDR1 SGHNT and CDR2 YYREEE (reference sequence). The CDR3 contains 14 residues. V was pared by 3 bases and J by 4 bases, with 5 bases of the junction left unmatched. CDR3 sequence: CASSSGGNSDTQYF. In DNA form, the CDR3 reads TGTGCCAGCAGCTCCGGGGGGAACTCAGATACGCAGTATTTT.

This clone was seen a single time. The rearrangement links TRBV10-3 to TRBJ1-5; D gene unclear. The CDR3 length is 13 residues. The germline V and J ends were trimmed by 4 bases and 2 bases, with 6 bases remaining between them. Germline CDR1 and CDR2: ENHRY and SYGVKD. The CDR3 DNA reads TGTGCCATCAGTGGGAGGGGCAATCAGCCCCAGCATTTT. It codes for CAISGRGNQPQHF.

CDR3: CASSQVRGIFPGELFF. CDR3 DNA: TGCGCCAGCAGCCAAGTCCGCGGGATCTTCCCCGGGGAGCTGTTTTTT. The chain is built from TRBV4-3 and TRBJ2-2; the D gene is possibly TRBD2 (6 bases). The V end was cut by 1 base, the J end by 6 bases, with 15 bases between. There are 16 residues in the CDR3. The germline CDR1 and CDR2 sequences are LGHNA and YSLEER.

This clone showed up just a few times. The chain uses TRBV18 and TRBJ1-5; no clear D. This CDR3 comprises 16 residues. The germline V gene has CDR1 KGHSH and CDR2 LQKENI. Trimming cost V 2 bases and J 5 bases, with 16 bases left between them. This CDR3 is CASSPSSDRRYQPQHF. CDR3 DNA: TGTGCCAGCTCACCATCTTCGGACCGAAGATATCAGCCCCAGCATTTT.

J is TRBJ2-2 and V is TRBV4-3; 8 positions match TRBD1. CDR3 size: 16 residues. V lost 1 base to trimming and J lost 3 bases; unmatched junction nucleotides: 4. CDR1 and CDR2 (germline): LGHNA, YSLEER. The CDR3 bases are TGCGCCAGCAGCCAAGCCGGGACAGGACACACCGGGGAGCTGTTTTTT. Translating it yields CASSQAGTGHTGELFF.

The chain links TRBV6-2 or TRBV6-3 to TRBJ2-1, with D possibly matching TRBD1 (5 bases). Germline V gene sequence: CDR1 MNHEY, CDR2 SVGEGT. The CDR3 consists of 16 residues. V was trimmed by 2 bases and J by 7 bases, leaving 18 bases between them. CDR3 amino acids: CASSYRLERQGNEQFF. The CDR3 bases are TGTGCCAGCAGTTACCGTCTGGAGCGCCAGGGTAATGAGCAGTTCTTC.

The count of this clone is one. The rearrangement links TRBV7-8 to TRBJ2-1; the match to TRBD1 covers 10 bases. From germline, CDR1 is SGHVS and CDR2 FQNEAQ. V lost 5 bases to trimming and J lost 9 bases; unmatched junction nucleotides: 16. This CDR3 is built from 17 residues. As DNA, the CDR3 is TGTGCCAGCAGCGAGGACAGGGGGGCCTCTATCGTTATTGAGCAGTTCTTC. Amino acid sequence: CASSEDRGASIVIEQFF.

The gene calls are TRBV2 and TRBJ2-3; 7 bases line up with TRBD2. The CDR3 runs 15 residues. Germline CDR1 and CDR2: SNHLY and FYNNEI. After removal of 7 bases from V and 6 bases from J, the junction contained 13 bases not matched to a gene. Here the CDR3 reads CASKRSGISYDTQYF. The CDR3 DNA is TGTGCCAGCAAAAGAAGCGGGATAAGCTACGATACGCAGTATTTT.

The V and J genes are TRBV12-3 or TRBV12-4 and TRBJ2-2, with 7 bases identical to TRBD2. Trimming at V came to 6 bases and at J to 6 bases, leaving 4 bases not matched to a gene. The CDR3 is 13 amino acids. The CDR3 is CASRNRGAGELFF. CDR3 nucleotide sequence: TGTGCCAGCAGAAATCGGGGGGCCGGGGAGCTGTTTTTT.

As concerns this clone: Germline is not matched at one junction end, which may reflect a read error. The V call is TRBV7-7, the J call TRBJ2-1; TRBD1 aligns across 9 bases. The CDR3 is made up of 15 amino acids. The germline V gene has CDR1 SSHAT and CDR2 FNYEAQ (reference sequence). CDR3 amino acids: CASSAGQGGHNEQFF. For the CDR3, the DNA is TGTGCTAGCAGCGCGGGACAGGGTGGTCACAATGAGCAGTTCTTC.

The chain combines TRBV12-1 with TRBJ2-7; the table's TRBD2 call for D was not verified on the DNA. TRBV12-1 is an annotated pseudogene. The CDR3 length is 16 residues. The CDR3 DNA sequence: TGTGCCAGCAGCCAACCCATAGCGGGAGGGCCCCACGAGCAGTACTTC. Residues: CASSQPIAGGPHEQYF.

The V and J genes are TRBV6-5 and TRBJ2-2; D call uncertain. Germline lookup yields CDR1 MNHEY and CDR2 SVGAGI. Between the trimmed V and J ends, which lost 5 bases and 4 bases, there was a span of 8 bases. The CDR3 spans 13 residues. The CDR3 is CASSLTATGELFF. CDR3 bases: TGTGCCAGCAGTCTTACAGCCACCGGGGAGCTGTTTTTT.

V gene TRBV4-3 combines with J gene TRBJ2-1, with 13 bases that match TRBD2. This CDR3 contains 18 residues. Germline V lookup: CDR1 LGHNA, CDR2 YSLEER. The ends lost 4 bases at V and 8 bases at J; junction bases unmatched: 14. The DNA of the CDR3 is TGCGCCAGCAGCCTCGGGACTAGCGGGGCGGGTTTGCCCTATGAGCAGTTCTTC. Translating gives CASSLGTSGAGLPYEQFF.